Each of the 32 T cell receptor beta chains below was sequenced from the same sample in a study. Each CDR3 protein is one row after TCRdb ran MiXCR on the RT-PCR reads. The sample includes 650,000 to 800,000 distinct CDR3 sequences, 14% of them seen just once. Material: memory CD4+ T cells from blood. These receptor sequences come from a female donor in good health, serving as a healthy control.

The chain links TRBV7-9 to TRBJ2-1; D unclear. Trimming took off 3 bases at V and 7 bases at J, with 7 bases between the two ends. CDR3 size: 12 residues. Germline V gives CDR1 SEHNR, CDR2 FQNEAQ (reference sequence). The CDR3 is CASSLLANEQFF. DNA for the CDR3: TGTGCCAGCAGCTTGTTAGCTAATGAGCAGTTCTTC.

This clonotype was observed a few times. The chain joins TRBV7-2 to TRBJ2-2, with D unclear. CDR3 length: 12 residues. Germline V gene sequence: CDR1 SGHTA, CDR2 FQGNSA. V was pared by 8 bases and J by 5 bases, with 9 bases between. DNA of the CDR3: TGTGCCAGCGGCAGTACGACCGGGGAGCTGTTTTTT. Encoded protein: CASGSTTGELFF.

V and J are TRBV9 and TRBJ2-3, with 8 bases identical to TRBD2. Looked up from germline, CDR1 is SGDLS and CDR2 is YYNGEE. This CDR3 spans 15 amino acids. After removal of 5 bases from V and 5 bases from J, the junction contained 10 bases not matched to a gene. CDR3 coding DNA: TGTGCCAGCAGGACCTTAGCGGGGACGGGAGATACGCAGTATTTT. Its translation: CASRTLAGTGDTQYF.

This clonotype appeared a few times. The chain employs TRBV20-1 and TRBJ1-4; 7 nucleotides line up with TRBD1. V was clipped by 2 bases and J by 8 bases; unmatched bases: 8. The CDR3 contains 14 residues. Per the germline V gene, CDR1 is DFQATT and CDR2 is SNEGSKA (reference sequence). The CDR3 loop reads CSARTGVIGEKLFF. As DNA, the CDR3 is TGCAGTGCTAGAACAGGGGTAATAGGCGAAAAACTGTTTTTT.

This clonotype was seen ten or more times. The gene calls are TRBV7-2 and TRBJ2-7; D gene unclear. Germline V gives CDR1 SGHTA, CDR2 FQGNSA. V was cut by 1 base and J by 0 bases, with 7 bases left in between. The CDR3 covers 14 residues. The CDR3 sequence: CASSLERSSYEQYF. In nucleotides, the CDR3 is TGTGCCAGCAGCTTAGAAAGATCCTCCTACGAGCAGTACTTC.

This clonotype was counted at least ten times. This CDR3 reads CASSVVGREEQFF. The CDR3 DNA reads TGTGCCAGCAGCGTAGTGGGTCGTGAGGAGCAGTTCTTC. V and J are TRBV9 and TRBJ2-1; D is unresolved. This CDR3 is built from 13 residues. V lost 0 bases to trimming and J lost 10 bases, with 11 bases between them. Germline V gives CDR1 SGDLS, CDR2 YYNGEE.

This clonotype was detected ten times or more. V is TRBV20-1 and J is TRBJ2-1; D may be TRBD2 (5 bases). CDR3 length equals 14 residues. V shed 2 bases and J shed 5 bases, with 13 bases lying between them. Per germline, CDR1 DFQATT and CDR2 SNEGSKA (reference sequence). CDR3 in amino acids: CSARHLATHNEQFF. CDR3 nucleotide sequence: TGCAGTGCTAGACACCTAGCCACCCACAATGAGCAGTTCTTC.

The rearrangement uses TRBV20-1 and TRBJ1-1; no clear D gene. CDR1 is DFQATT, CDR2 SNEGSKA, per germline (reference sequence). Deletions cut 1 base from V and 5 bases from J, with 11 bases between. The CDR3 is 13 residues long. For the CDR3, the DNA is TGCAGTGCTAGAGCCCGGGGAAGTACTGAAGCTTTCTTT. This codes for CSARARGSTEAFF.

This clonotype was counted many times. The chain employs TRBV4-3 and TRBJ2-5; 9 bases agree with TRBD1. The CDR3 runs 16 residues. V gave up 1 base and J gave up 4 bases; unmatched junction bases: 7. The germline V gene has CDR1 LGHNA and CDR2 YSLEER. Here the CDR3 DNA reads TGCGCCAGCAGCCAAGGCCCGGGACAGGGCCCAGAGACCCAGTACTTC. Translating it yields CASSQGPGQGPETQYF.

J is TRBJ2-3 and V is TRBV20-1; 14 nucleotides align to TRBD2. The CDR3 covers 15 residues. Germline assignment: CDR1 DFQATT and CDR2 SNEGSKA (reference sequence). The CDR3 loop reads CSASTSGRATDTQYF. CDR3 sequence (DNA): TGCAGCGCCTCGACTAGCGGGAGGGCCACAGATACGCAGTATTTT.

This clonotype has more than one count but fewer than ten. This chain links TRBV7-2 with TRBJ2-4; D not certain. The CDR3 runs to 11 residues. Trimming removed 2 bases from V and 9 bases from J, with 5 bases in between. Per germline, CDR1 SGHTA and CDR2 FQGNSA. For the CDR3, the DNA is TGTGCCAGCAGCTTACAAAGCATTCAGTACTTC. Translating gives CASSLQSIQYF.

This clonotype has only a few counts. This sequence joins TRBV20-1 and TRBJ2-1, with D possibly TRBD2 on 7 matching bases. Germline V gene data show CDR1 as DFQATT and CDR2 as SNEGSKA (reference sequence). This CDR3 has 15 residues. Trimming removed 0 bases at V and 6 bases at J, with 15 bases between. CDR3 sequence: CSARDGGGLSNEQFF. The CDR3 DNA follows: TGCAGTGCTAGAGATGGGGGGGGCCTTTCCAATGAGCAGTTCTTC.

This rearrangement joins TRBV28 to TRBJ1-6, with D possibly TRBD1 on 5 matching bases. V dropped 3 bases and J dropped 5 bases, with 8 bases sitting between them. Germline CDR1 MDHEN, CDR2 SYDVKM. This CDR3 has 14 residues. This CDR3 is CASSLDTDNSPLHF. Here the CDR3 DNA reads TGTGCCAGCAGTTTGGACACGGATAATTCACCCCTCCACTTT. The full variable domain, with the rest looked up from reference TRBV28 and TRBJ1-6, is DVKVTQSSRYLVKRTGEKVFLECVQDMDHENMFWYRQDPGLGLRLIYFSYDVKMKEKGDIPEGYSVSREKKERFSLILESASTNQTSMYLCASSLDTDNSPLHFGNGTRLTVT.

The rearrangement links TRBV7-8 to TRBJ2-7; D is undetermined. Trimming shortened V by 0 bases and J by 6 bases, and 12 bases separated the two germline ends. Germline assignment: CDR1 SGHVS and CDR2 FQNEAQ. The CDR3 is 14 amino acids. CDR3 amino acids: CASSLASRFGEQYF. The CDR3 nucleotides are TGTGCCAGCAGCTTAGCCTCGCGATTTGGCGAGCAGTACTTC.

This clonotype was counted only a few times. The rearrangement uses TRBV6-2 or TRBV6-3 and TRBJ2-7; D remains ambiguous. Germline V lookup: CDR1 MNHEY, CDR2 SVGEGT. CDR3 length: 13 residues. V dropped 7 bases and J dropped 3 bases, with 13 bases sitting between them. CDR3 amino acids: CASKERIIYEQYF. The CDR3 DNA reads as TGTGCCAGCAAAGAGAGAATTATCTACGAGCAGTACTTC.

On this clonotype itself: This may stem from a read error, because a much larger clone lies one nucleotide away. The chain joins TRBV20-1 to TRBJ2-5, with 10 bases lining up with TRBD2. Germline-derived CDR1 and CDR2 are DFQATT and SNEGSKA (reference sequence). CDR3 length equals 15 residues. CDR3: CSATSGLAMGENQYF. In DNA, the CDR3 is TGCAGTGCTACCTCGGGACTAGCGATGGGGGAGAACCAGTACTTC.

The gene calls are TRBV5-1 and TRBJ2-6; D is undetermined. Germline values: CDR1 SGHRS, CDR2 YFSETQ. The CDR3 spans 15 residues. V was clipped by 4 bases and J by 0 bases, with 8 bases between them. This CDR3 reads CASSAALSGANVLTF. CDR3 bases: TGCGCCAGCAGCGCTGCCCTCTCTGGGGCCAACGTCCTGACTTTC.

The chain has TRBV5-5 and TRBJ2-7; either TRBD1 or TRBD2 may fit D (5 bases each). Germline V lookup: CDR1 SGHKS, CDR2 YYEKEE (reference sequence). V was clipped by 0 bases and J by 6 bases, with 22 bases between them. This CDR3 comprises 17 residues. The CDR3 region is CASSLAIWAAGTGEQYF. The CDR3 nucleotides read TGTGCCAGCAGCTTGGCGATATGGGCAGCAGGGACGGGCGAGCAGTACTTC.

The chain has TRBV28 and TRBJ2-7; D not certain. CDR1 and CDR2 from the germline V gene are MDHEN and SYDVKM. Trimming removed 4 bases from V and 2 bases from J, with 9 bases in between. This CDR3 contains 13 residues. Written as DNA, the CDR3 is TGTGCCAGCAGTTCGCAGGAGCCCTACGAGCAGTACTTC. Translating gives CASSSQEPYEQYF.

The chain links TRBV29-1 to TRBJ2-5, with unresolved D. The length of the CDR3 is 12 residues. Germline CDR1 reads SQVTM; CDR2 reads ANQGSEA. The V and J ends lost 7 bases and 1 base respectively, with 10 bases between them. The CDR3 coding sequence is TGCAGCGCTATGGACCTCCAAGAGACCCAGTACTTC. The encoded protein is CSAMDLQETQYF.

This clonotype was seen repeatedly, ten times or more. This chain uses TRBV10-3 with TRBJ1-2; possibly TRBD1 for D (5 bases). Germline V lookup: CDR1 ENHRY, CDR2 SYGVKD. The CDR3 runs to 14 residues. V lost 11 bases to trimming and J lost 0 bases, with 16 bases between them. CDR3 loop: CALGDPNSNYGYTF. CDR3 DNA: TGTGCCTTGGGGGACCCGAATTCTAACTATGGCTACACCTTC.

This clonotype was detected a few times. CDR3 sequence: CASSQGGQGASGANVLTF. DNA for the CDR3: TGCGCCAGCAGCCAAGGAGGACAGGGGGCTTCTGGGGCCAACGTCCTGACTTTC. The chain carries TRBV4-1 and TRBJ2-6; TRBD1 aligns across 11 bases. CDR1 MGHRA and CDR2 YSYEKL come from the germline V gene. The length of the CDR3 is 18 residues. V was clipped by 1 base and J by 1 base; unmatched bases: 3.

This clonotype was detected a few times. CDR3 nucleotides: TGTGCCAGCAGCCCGGGGAGGGGCGGGGCCAAAAACATTCAGTACTTC. Amino acids: CASSPGRGGAKNIQYF. The chain has TRBV7-6 and TRBJ2-4, with TRBD2 matching 7 bases. Germline V gene sequence: CDR1 SGHVS, CDR2 FNYEAQ. The CDR3 loop spans 16 amino acids. V lost 5 bases and J lost 1; bases outside the gene matches: 8.

The DNA of the CDR3 is TGTGCCAGCAGCTTTACTAGTATCGAGACCCAGTACTTC. It encodes CASSFTSIETQYF. V and J are TRBV7-2 and TRBJ2-5, with a possible D match to TRBD2 (5 bases). Between the trimmed V and J ends, which lost 3 bases and 5 bases, there was a span of 10 bases. The germline CDR1 and CDR2 sequences are SGHTA and FQGNSA. The CDR3 runs 13 residues. Complete variable domain (other parts from reference TRBV7-2 and TRBJ2-5): GAGVSQSPSNKVTEKGKDVELRCDPISGHTALYWYRQSLGQGLEFLIYFQGNSAPDKSGLPSDRFSAERTGGSVSTLTIQRTQQEDSAVYLCASSFTSIETQYFGPGTRLLVL.

This clonotype occurred once. V and J are TRBV20-1 and TRBJ2-7, with 15 bases lining up with TRBD2. This CDR3 has 17 amino acids. V dropped 0 bases and J dropped 0; count of bases not matched to a gene: 3. CDR1 is DFQATT, CDR2 SNEGSKA, per germline (reference sequence). CDR3 residues: CSARDRTSGRASYEQYF. CDR3 sequence (DNA): TGCAGTGCTAGAGATCGGACTAGCGGGAGGGCCTCCTACGAGCAGTACTTC.

The chain joins TRBV30 to TRBJ2-6; 7 nucleotides match TRBD1. This CDR3 has 15 residues. V was clipped by 4 bases and J by 0 bases; unmatched bases: 3. In germline, CDR1 is GTSNPN, CDR2 SVGIG (reference sequence). CDR3 sequence: CAWNQGDSGANVLTF. CDR3 sequence (DNA): TGTGCCTGGAACCAGGGGGACTCTGGGGCCAACGTCCTGACTTTC.

The rearrangement joins TRBV28 to TRBJ2-3, with TRBD1 matching over 9 bases. The V and J ends lost 10 bases and 1 base, in that order; junction bases with no gene match: 9. The CDR3 sequence is 15 residues long. The germline CDR1 and CDR2 sequences are MDHEN and SYDVKM. CDR3 bases: TGTGCCAACCAAAGACAGGGGGGGGGCACAGATACGCAGTATTTT. It codes for CANQRQGGGTDTQYF.

The J gene is TRBJ2-3, the V gene TRBV7-2; D gene uncertain. The CDR3 length is 14 residues. V was clipped by 6 bases and J by 0 bases, with 10 bases between them. Germline CDR1 reads SGHTA; CDR2 reads FQGNSA. CDR3 nucleotide sequence: TGTGCCAGCAGAGCTAGGCCGAGCACAGATACGCAGTATTTT. Amino acid sequence: CASRARPSTDTQYF.

The genes are TRBV10-3 and TRBJ2-3, with 13 bases lining up with TRBD2. The CDR3 totals 17 residues. The trim removed 7 bases at V and 0 bases at J, leaving 7 bases unmatched. Germline V gene sequence: CDR1 ENHRY, CDR2 SYGVKD. The CDR3 nucleotides read TGTGCCATCACCCCCGGACTAGCGGGAGATAGCACAGATACGCAGTATTTT. Amino acids: CAITPGLAGDSTDTQYF.

This clonotype showed up just a few times. The J gene is TRBJ2-3, the V gene TRBV10-3; TRBD2 aligns across 11 bases. The germline V gene has CDR1 ENHRY and CDR2 SYGVKD. The CDR3 consists of 15 residues. V shed 6 bases and J 4 bases; nucleotides not matched to a gene: 6. Written as DNA, the CDR3 is TGTGCCATCAGCCTAGCGGGAGGCCAAGCAGATACGCAGTATTTT. Protein: CAISLAGGQADTQYF.

This clonotype was recorded a few times. This chain links TRBV18 with TRBJ2-2; 7 bases fit TRBD1. Germline V gene lookup returns CDR1 KGHSH and CDR2 LQKENI. The V and J ends lost 6 bases and 4 bases, in that order; junction bases with no gene match: 5. This CDR3 contains 14 residues. CDR3 residues: CASSSQGPTGELFF. CDR3 sequence (DNA): TGTGCCAGCTCGTCACAGGGGCCCACCGGGGAGCTGTTTTTT.

As for this clonotype: Possible read error: a much larger clone is one base away. The CDR3 end shows no conserved phenylalanine or tryptophan, and so a read error is likely. The chain links TRBV20-1 to TRBJ2-7; D ambiguous. This CDR3 comprises 12 residues. CDR1 is DFQATT, CDR2 SNEGSKA, per germline (reference sequence). V was cut by 5 bases and J by 2 bases, with 10 bases left in between. The CDR3 nucleotides read TGCAGTGCTCTACCTAACGCCTACGAGCAGTACTTG. Encoded protein: CSALPNAYEQYL.